Listed here is a single T cell receptor (beta chain). These data originate in a study of T cells after posttransplantation cyclophosphamide. Trimming stripped 3 bases from V and 5 bases from J, with 17 bases between. The CDR3 covers 15 residues. CDR1 and CDR2 from the germline V gene are MNHEY and SMNVEV (reference sequence). Using immunoSEQ multiplex PCR, the repertoire was profiled, and TCRdb retains in-frame clones only, with some absent. The sample lists about 31,000 clones; under 95% were seen once. Cells defined as naive were viable CD3+CD4+ or CD3+CD8+ and CCR7+CD45RA+CD45RO-CD95-CD27+CD28+. Input material: naive CD4+ T cells sorted from PBMCs. The chain links TRBV27 to TRBJ2-7, with D maybe TRBD2 (7 bases). This TCR came from a woman aged 60-70 years in good health, CMV-negative, and a related stem cell transplant donor. In DNA, the CDR3 is TGTGCCAGCAGTTTCCGAGAGGGGGGGAGCAACGAGCAGTACTTC. Protein product: CASSFREGGSNEQYF.